This entry concerns a single T cell receptor beta chain. This specimen comes from a study of blood T cell repertoires in COVID-19. Clones were read by immunoSEQ multiplex PCR, and TCRdb kept only the in-frame ones, dropping some. The sample carries about 160,000 clones, less than 85% recorded once. This TCR came from a woman aged 40 to 50 with COVID-19, enrolled during active disease. The specimen sequenced was peripheral blood.

The CDR3 here is CASSGGYSQYF. Written as DNA, the CDR3 is TGTGCCAGCAGCGGAGGGTATTCCCAGTACTTC. The chain links TRBV12-3 or TRBV12-4 to TRBJ2-5; possibly TRBD2 for D (6 bases). V was clipped by 6 bases and J by 9 bases, with 11 bases between them. CDR3 size: 11 residues.